The source of this T cell receptor beta chain is a study of T cell changes during pregnancy in multiple sclerosis. Generated by immunoSEQ multiplex PCR, the TCRdb table keeps only in-frame clones and is missing some. The sample records about 80,000 clones, more than 80% being singletons. With 2 bases removed from V and 8 bases from J, the gap between germline ends came to 13 bases. CDR1 is SGHRS, CDR2 YFSETQ, per germline. The CDR3 runs to 14 residues. This clone was seen just once. This sequence joins TRBV5-1 and TRBJ1-4, with a tentative D call TRBD1 (6 bases). This sequence was found in a female donor with multiple sclerosis, enrolled in a pregnancy study. The specimen comprised CD4+ T cells from peripheral blood mononuclear cells, sampled before pregnancy. The CDR3 DNA reads TGCGCCAGCAGCTTAGGCCAGGGGAACGAAAAACTGTTTTTT. Protein product: CASSLGQGNEKLFF.